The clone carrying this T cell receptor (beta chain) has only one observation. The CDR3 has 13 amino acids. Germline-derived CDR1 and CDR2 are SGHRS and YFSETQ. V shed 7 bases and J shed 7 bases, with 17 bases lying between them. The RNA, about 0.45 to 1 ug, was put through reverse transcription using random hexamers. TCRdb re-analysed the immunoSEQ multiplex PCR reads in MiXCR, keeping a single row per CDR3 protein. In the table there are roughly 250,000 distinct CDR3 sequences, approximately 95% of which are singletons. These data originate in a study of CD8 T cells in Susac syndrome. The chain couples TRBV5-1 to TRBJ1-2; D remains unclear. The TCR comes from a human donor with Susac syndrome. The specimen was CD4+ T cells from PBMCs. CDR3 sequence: CASAAEHGGGYTF. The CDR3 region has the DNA TGCGCCAGCGCTGCCGAACACGGAGGTGGCTACACCTTC.